These 8 T cell receptor beta chains originate from one sample sequenced in a study of molecular identifiers for immune sequencing clone quantification. One entry per CDR3 protein results from TCRdb running MiXCR on the PCR reads. The sample consists of around 480,000 distinct CDR3 sequences, over 20% of them appearing once. Material for sequencing was naive CD8+ T cells from blood, with Jurkat cell RNA spiked in. The subset denotes: FACS-sorted CD8+CD4-CCR7+CD45RA+ naive T cells. The receptors here all came from a human donor in good health. Some libraries in this study had Jurkat cell RNA spiked in.

For this clonotype: A much larger clone differs by one base, so this may be a read error. The chain has TRBV9 and TRBJ2-5, with D perhaps given as TRBD1 or TRBD2 (5 bases each). Germline values: CDR1 SGDLS, CDR2 YYNGEE. Trimming shortened V by 0 bases and J by 1 base, and 13 bases separated the two germline ends. The CDR3 is 16 amino acids. As DNA, the CDR3 is TGTGCCAGCAGCGTAGGTAGTGGGGGTATCCAAGAGACCCAGTACTTC. Its protein product is CASSVGSGGIQETQYF.

CDR3 nucleotide sequence: TGCGCCAGCAGCCAAGATAAGGTAGCGGGGTACGATGAGCAGTTCTTC. It encodes CASSQDKVAGYDEQFF. This chain connects TRBV4-1 to TRBJ2-1; TRBD2 agrees at 8 bases. CDR3 length equals 16 residues. Per the germline V gene, CDR1 is MGHRA and CDR2 is YSYEKL. The J segment lost 8 bases and the V segment lost 0 bases, leaving 9 bases of the junction unmatched.

Notes on this clonotype: A much larger clone lies one base from this, so it may be a read error. The chain recombines TRBV5-1 with TRBJ2-7; a weak D match, TRBD1 (5 bases). Looked up from germline, CDR1 is SGHRS and CDR2 is YFSETQ. V lost 4 bases and J lost 5, with 16 bases in between. The length of the CDR3 is 14 residues. The CDR3: CASSPTVAGHEQYF. The DNA of the CDR3 is TGCGCCAGCAGCCCCACGGTGGCAGGGCACGAGCAGTACTTC.

There are many counts of this clonotype. The rearrangement links TRBV7-9 to TRBJ2-5, with D tentatively TRBD1 or TRBD2 (6 bases each). The V gene's germline CDR1 is SEHNR and CDR2 FQNEAQ (reference sequence). The CDR3 runs 16 residues. Deletions cut 5 bases from V and 5 bases from J, with 21 bases between. The CDR3 region has the DNA TGTGCCAGCAGCAAAGAATGGGGGGCCATGGCCGAGACCCAGTACTTC. This sequence encodes CASSKEWGAMAETQYF.

This clonotype occurred a few times. One end of the junction varies from germline; a read error may be responsible. The J gene is TRBJ2-7, the V gene TRBV5-3; TRBD1 agrees at 8 bases. TRBV5-3 is reported as an ORF; its role is uncertain. This CDR3 has 15 residues. The CDR3 reads CASSLAGTGDYEQYF. The CDR3 coding sequence is TGTGCCAGCAGCTTGGCCGGGACAGGAGACTACGAGCAGTACTTC.

About this clonotype itself: This sequence may be a read error, since a much larger clone differs from it by one base. The chain employs TRBV29-1 and TRBJ1-1; D is uncertain. CDR1 and CDR2 from the germline V gene are SQVTM and ANQGSEA. CDR3 length: 13 residues. In DNA form, the CDR3 reads TGCAGCGCCATACCCCATGACGTCACTGAAGCTTCCTTT. Its protein is CSAIPHDVTEASF.

The chain has TRBV6-2 or TRBV6-3 and TRBJ2-2, with unresolved D. Looked up from germline, CDR1 is MNHEY and CDR2 is SVGEGT. V was clipped by 7 bases and J by 2 bases, with 8 bases between them. CDR3 size: 13 residues. CDR3 residues: CASTNLNTGELFF. The CDR3, as DNA: TGTGCCAGCACCAACCTCAACACCGGGGAGCTGTTTTTT.

This clonotype was seen repeatedly, ten times or more. J is TRBJ2-7 and V is TRBV3-1; D gene ambiguous. Per germline, CDR1 LGHDT and CDR2 YNNKEL (reference sequence). Trimming stripped 0 bases from V and 5 bases from J, with 17 bases between. This CDR3 comprises 16 residues. CDR3 amino acids: CASSQDGVYPGHEQYF. Written as DNA, the CDR3 is TGTGCCAGCAGCCAAGATGGGGTCTATCCGGGCCACGAGCAGTACTTC.